This T cell receptor (beta chain) appears in the sequencing data of a study of cytomegalovirus exposure and HLA in healthy donors. Findings and caveats of the study: Later on, a genetic analysis was performed. It linked a missense variant in DCLRE1C with V- and J-gene trimming of TCR beta.

A note on this clone: Antigen specificity is unknown.

PCR primers comprised 60 Vbeta and 13 Jbeta primers. Method: immunoSEQ multiplex PCR; TCRdb's copy keeps in-frame clones and lacks some. The sample records 150,000 to 200,000 clones, approximately 80% being singletons. The sequence was obtained from a man between 50 and 59 years old in good health and CMV-seropositive. The source material was PBMCs.

Here the CDR3 reads CASSPDSSRRLVNEQFF. The DNA of the CDR3 is TGCGCCAGCAGCCCTGACTCTTCAAGGAGGTTGGTCAATGAGCAGTTCTTC. The chain recombines TRBV5-1 with TRBJ2-1, with D tentatively TRBD2 (5 bases). V was clipped by 4 bases and J by 6 bases, with 23 bases between them. The CDR3 spans 17 residues. Germline CDR1 reads SGHRS; CDR2 reads YFSETQ.